Following are 10 T cell receptor beta chains from one sample sequenced in a study of technical replicates of blood from a few donors. Assay used: immunoSEQ multiplex PCR; TCRdb lists only in-frame clones, some missing. The sample lists about 69,000 clones, 88% seen once, with approximately 4.6% in the top ten. The material sequenced was PBMCs. Every receptor here comes from a human donor in good health. Some clones in this sample may be carry-over from other donors' samples.

The J gene is TRBJ1-1, the V gene TRBV18; the match to TRBD1 covers 9 bases. Germline trimming cut 0 bases from V and 10 bases from J; bases unmatched to any gene: 6. The CDR3 has 14 residues. Looked up from germline, CDR1 is KGHSH and CDR2 is LQKENI. The CDR3 DNA is TGTGCCAGCTCACCACCCGGGACAGGGACTCCAGCTTTCTTT. This translates into CASSPPGTGTPAFF.

V is TRBV28 and J is TRBJ2-7; 7 bases line up with TRBD2. V was clipped by 6 bases and J by 5 bases; unmatched bases: 7. CDR3 length: 13 residues. Per the germline V gene, CDR1 is MDHEN and CDR2 is SYDVKM. CDR3 region: CASRHLGGDEQYF. DNA for the CDR3: TGTGCCAGCAGGCACCTGGGAGGGGACGAGCAGTACTTC. Looking up the rest from reference TRBV28 and TRBJ2-7 gives the full variable domain: DVKVTQSSRYLVKRTGEKVFLECVQDMDHENMFWYRQDPGLGLRLIYFSYDVKMKEKGDIPEGYSVSREKKERFSLILESASTNQTSMYLCASRHLGGDEQYFGPGTRLTVT.

The chain combines TRBV5-8 with TRBJ1-4; the match to TRBD1 covers 7 bases. The CDR3 contains 15 residues. With 4 bases clipped from V and 4 bases from J, the junction kept 7 bases outside the gene matches. Germline lookup yields CDR1 SGHTS and CDR2 YDEGEE. CDR3 sequence: CASSTPGQYNEKLFF. As DNA, the CDR3 is TGTGCCAGCAGCACTCCGGGACAGTATAATGAAAAACTGTTTTTT.

V gene TRBV6-1 combines with J gene TRBJ1-5, with D tentatively TRBD1 (6 bases). This CDR3 has 15 residues. V was shortened by 4 bases and J by 0 bases, with 10 bases between the two germline ends. CDR1 is MNHNS, CDR2 SASEGT, per germline. CDR3 DNA: TGTGCCAGCAGTGCAAACAGGGCTAGCAATCAGCCCCAGCATTTT. This sequence encodes CASSANRASNQPQHF.

The V gene is TRBV6-1, the J gene TRBJ1-1, with TRBD1 matching over 7 bases. This CDR3 contains 13 residues. Germline V CDR1 and CDR2: MNHNS, SASEGT. The ends lost 4 bases at V and 3 bases at J; junction bases unmatched: 2. DNA for the CDR3: TGTGCCAGCAGTGCAGACAGGGACACTGAAGCTTTCTTT. Its protein product is CASSADRDTEAFF.

The chain joins TRBV4-2 to TRBJ2-3; 7 nucleotides agree with TRBD1. The CDR3 consists of 15 residues. Trimming took 2 bases from V and 1 from J; bases not matched to a gene: 3. In germline, CDR1 is LGHNA, CDR2 YNFKEQ. The CDR3 DNA is TGTGCCAGCAGCCAAAATCAGGGGGGCACAGATACGCAGTATTTT. Encoded protein: CASSQNQGGTDTQYF.

This clone was detected only a few times. The chain uses TRBV19 and TRBJ2-3, with 7 bases that match TRBD1. This CDR3 spans 14 amino acids. From germline, CDR1 is LNHDA and CDR2 SQIVND (reference sequence). J was trimmed by 6 bases and V by 2 bases; bases with no gene match: 5. The CDR3 spells CASSIRQGSDTQYF. The DNA of the CDR3 is TGTGCCAGTAGTATACGACAGGGTTCTGATACGCAGTATTTT.

The chain recombines TRBV5-4 with TRBJ2-1, with 7 bases matching TRBD1. This CDR3 is 16 amino acids long. CDR1 and CDR2 from the germline V gene are SGHNT and YYREEE (reference sequence). Trimming at V came to 4 bases and at J to 0 bases, leaving 7 bases not matched to a gene. Written as DNA, the CDR3 is TGTGCCAGCAGCGGGGGACAGTCCCCCTCCTACAATGAGCAGTTCTTC. Translation: CASSGGQSPSYNEQFF.

CDR3 in DNA: TGTGCCATCAGACTAGCGGGGATCGCAGATACGCAGTATTTT. Translating it yields CAIRLAGIADTQYF. This chain connects TRBV10-3 to TRBJ2-3; 10 nucleotides align to TRBD2. J lost 4 bases, V lost 6 bases, and 4 bases had no gene match. In germline, CDR1 is ENHRY, CDR2 SYGVKD. The CDR3 has 14 amino acids.

This rearrangement joins TRBV4-3 to TRBJ1-3; D is unclear. Germline V CDR1 and CDR2: LGHNA, YSLEER. Trimming pared 3 bases from V and 10 bases from J, leaving 13 bases between. This CDR3 contains 13 residues. CDR3 sequence (DNA): TGCGCCAGCAGCCATATAACGGGGAGAACCATATATTTT. Translation gives CASSHITGRTIYF.